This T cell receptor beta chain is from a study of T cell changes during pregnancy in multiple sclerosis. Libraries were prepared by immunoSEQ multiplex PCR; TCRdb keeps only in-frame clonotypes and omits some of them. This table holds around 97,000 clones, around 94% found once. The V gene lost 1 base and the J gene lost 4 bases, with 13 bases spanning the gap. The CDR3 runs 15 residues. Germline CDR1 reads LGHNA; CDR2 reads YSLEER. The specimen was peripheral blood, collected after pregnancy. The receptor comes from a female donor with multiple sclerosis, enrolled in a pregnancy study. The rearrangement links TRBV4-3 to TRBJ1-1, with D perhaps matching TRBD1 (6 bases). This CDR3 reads CASSQARTAGTEAFF. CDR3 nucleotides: TGCGCCAGCAGCCAAGCGAGGACAGCCGGCACTGAAGCTTTCTTT.